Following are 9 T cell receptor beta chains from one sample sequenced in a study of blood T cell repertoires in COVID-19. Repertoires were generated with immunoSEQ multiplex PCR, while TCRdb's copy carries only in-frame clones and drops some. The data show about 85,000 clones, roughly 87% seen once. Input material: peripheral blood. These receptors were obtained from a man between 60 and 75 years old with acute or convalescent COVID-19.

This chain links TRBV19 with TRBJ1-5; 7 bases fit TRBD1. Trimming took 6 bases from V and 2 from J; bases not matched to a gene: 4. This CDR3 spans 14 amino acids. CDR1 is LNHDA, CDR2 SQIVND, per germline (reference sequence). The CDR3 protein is CASSYRGGNQPQHF. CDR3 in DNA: TGTGCCAGTAGCTACAGGGGTGGCAATCAGCCCCAGCATTTT.

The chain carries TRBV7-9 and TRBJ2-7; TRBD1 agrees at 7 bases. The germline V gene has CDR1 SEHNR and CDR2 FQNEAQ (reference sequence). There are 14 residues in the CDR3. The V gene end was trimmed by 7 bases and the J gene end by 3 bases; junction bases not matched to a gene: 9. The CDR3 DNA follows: TGTGCCAGCACCAAAGAGGGGGCGGGCTACGAGCAGTACTTC. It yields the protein CASTKEGAGYEQYF.

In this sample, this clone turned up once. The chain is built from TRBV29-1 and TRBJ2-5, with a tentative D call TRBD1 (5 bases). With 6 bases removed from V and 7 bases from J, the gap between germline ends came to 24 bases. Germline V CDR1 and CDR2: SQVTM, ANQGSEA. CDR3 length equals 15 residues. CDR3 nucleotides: TGCAGCGTCTCCCCCCAGGGTGGCGCAACGGGGACCCAGTACTTC. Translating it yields CSVSPQGGATGTQYF.

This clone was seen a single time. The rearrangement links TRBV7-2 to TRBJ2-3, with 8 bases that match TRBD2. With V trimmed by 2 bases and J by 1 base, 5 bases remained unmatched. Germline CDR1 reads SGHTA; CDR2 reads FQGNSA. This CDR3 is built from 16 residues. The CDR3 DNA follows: TGTGCCAGCAGCTTAATAGCGGGGATCCGCACAGATACGCAGTATTTT. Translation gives CASSLIAGIRTDTQYF.

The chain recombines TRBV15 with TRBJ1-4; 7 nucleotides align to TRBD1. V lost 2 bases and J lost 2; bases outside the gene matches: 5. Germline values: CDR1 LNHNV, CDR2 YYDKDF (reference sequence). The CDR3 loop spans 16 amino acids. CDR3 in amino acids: CATSRNRGTTNEKLFF. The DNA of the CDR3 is TGTGCCACCAGCAGAAACAGGGGTACGACTAATGAAAAACTGTTTTTT. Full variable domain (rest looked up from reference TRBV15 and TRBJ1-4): DAMVIQNPRYQVTQFGKPVTLSCSQTLNHNVMYWYQQKSSQAPKLLFHYYDKDFNNEADTPDNFQSRRPNTSFCFLDIRSPGLGDTAMYLCATSRNRGTTNEKLFFGSGTQLSVL.

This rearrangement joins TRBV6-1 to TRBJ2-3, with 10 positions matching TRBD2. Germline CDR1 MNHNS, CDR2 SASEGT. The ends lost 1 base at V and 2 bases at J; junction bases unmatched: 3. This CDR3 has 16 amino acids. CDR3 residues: CASSEDSGGPTDTQYF. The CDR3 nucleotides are TGTGCCAGCAGTGAAGATAGCGGGGGGCCCACAGATACGCAGTATTTT.

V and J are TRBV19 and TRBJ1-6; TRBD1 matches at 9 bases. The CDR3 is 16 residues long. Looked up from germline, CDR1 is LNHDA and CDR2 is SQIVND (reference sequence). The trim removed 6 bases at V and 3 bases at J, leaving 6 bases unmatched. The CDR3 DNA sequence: TGTGCCAGTAGCCGCAAGGACAGGGGCTATAATTCACCCCTCCACTTT. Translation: CASSRKDRGYNSPLHF.

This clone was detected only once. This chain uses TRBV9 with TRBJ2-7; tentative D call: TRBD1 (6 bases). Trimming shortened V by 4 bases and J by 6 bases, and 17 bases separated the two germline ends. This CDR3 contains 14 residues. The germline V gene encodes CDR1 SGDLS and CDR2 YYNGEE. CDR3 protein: CASSPGDIEGEQYF. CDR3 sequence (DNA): TGTGCCAGCAGCCCTGGGGACATAGAGGGCGAGCAGTACTTC.

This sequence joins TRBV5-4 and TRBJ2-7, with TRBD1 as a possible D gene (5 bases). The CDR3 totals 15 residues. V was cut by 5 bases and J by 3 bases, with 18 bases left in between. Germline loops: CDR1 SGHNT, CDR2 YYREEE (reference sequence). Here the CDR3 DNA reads TGTGCCAGCAGACCGACAGTTCAAGGAGACTACGAGCAGTACTTC. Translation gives CASRPTVQGDYEQYF.